These 16 T cell receptor beta chains were all obtained from the same sample, sequenced in a study of blood T cells in healthy people across ages. For the second PCR, which ran for about 6 to 11 cycles, a sample-barcoded 5' primer and a J-beta primer mix were used. MiXCR was run by TCRdb on the 5' RACE reads, yielding one entry per CDR3 protein. The table has under 2 million distinct CDR3 sequences, about 35% seen once. The specimen was blood. The receptors here all came from a woman aged 25-40 years in good health.

Worth noting for this clonotype: A read error may explain this, as a much larger clone is one base away. V gene TRBV4-1 combines with J gene TRBJ1-2, with 7 bases matching TRBD1. This CDR3 has 14 amino acids. Germline V gene lookup returns CDR1 MGHRA and CDR2 YSYEKL. CDR3 amino acids: CASSQPGQIVGDTF. CDR3 nucleotides: TGCGCCAGCAGCCAACCGGGACAGATTGTTGGCGACACCTTC.

The V call is TRBV20-1, the J call TRBJ2-1, with D uncertain. The germline V gene has CDR1 DFQATT and CDR2 SNEGSKA (reference sequence). There are 14 residues in the CDR3. Trimming left V 5 bases short and J 1 base short, with 12 bases between. The CDR3 nucleotides read TGCAGTGCTCAGTACCCCTTATCCTACAATGAGCAGTTCTTC. Translated, it gives CSAQYPLSYNEQFF.

The V and J genes are TRBV7-2 and TRBJ2-7; 8 bases match TRBD1. V lost 2 bases to trimming and J lost 5 bases; unmatched junction nucleotides: 14. The CDR3 extends over 17 amino acids. Germline V gene data show CDR1 as SGHTA and CDR2 as FQGNSA. Here the CDR3 DNA reads TGTGCCAGCAGCTTACGCAGGGGGCGGATTATTACCCACGAGCAGTACTTC. This encodes CASSLRRGRIITHEQYF.

DNA for the CDR3: TGTGCCAGCAGTGCCCGCCCCCGGGGATCAGGGACTGAAGCTTTCTTT. As protein: CASSARPRGSGTEAFF. The chain employs TRBV12-3 or TRBV12-4 and TRBJ1-1; the D gene is possibly TRBD1 (5 bases). V was trimmed by 5 bases and J by 5 bases, leaving 21 bases between them. The CDR3 runs to 16 residues.

This clonotype was observed a few times. This sequence joins TRBV9 and TRBJ2-2; tentatively, D is TRBD1 (6 bases). The CDR3 sequence is 15 residues long. V was trimmed by 2 bases and J by 1 base, leaving 9 bases between them. Looked up from germline, CDR1 is SGDLS and CDR2 is YYNGEE. The CDR3 loop reads CASSVEGQNTGELFF. Here the CDR3 DNA reads TGTGCCAGCAGCGTTGAGGGACAGAACACCGGGGAGCTGTTTTTT.

This clonotype was seen repeatedly, ten times or more. The rearrangement links TRBV20-1 to TRBJ2-7; D is uncertain. CDR1 and CDR2 from the germline V gene are DFQATT and SNEGSKA (reference sequence). Trimming took 3 bases from V and 2 from J, leaving 14 bases between them. The CDR3 length is 14 residues. The chain's CDR3 is CSARSSGPPYEQYF. The CDR3 coding sequence is TGCAGTGCTAGGTCCTCCGGGCCACCCTACGAGCAGTACTTC.

This clonotype has a handful of counts. The V call is TRBV30, the J call TRBJ2-4; D is unresolved. From germline, CDR1 is GTSNPN and CDR2 SVGIG (reference sequence). The V gene lost 0 bases and the J gene lost 5 bases, with 8 bases spanning the gap. This CDR3 contains 13 residues. The CDR3 loop reads CAWSVDKENIQYF. The CDR3 region has the DNA TGTGCCTGGAGTGTAGACAAAGAAAACATTCAGTACTTC.

This clonotype was detected a few times. The genes are TRBV3-1 and TRBJ2-1; 8 nucleotides line up with TRBD1. The CDR3 runs 16 residues. V lost 4 bases and J lost 1; bases outside the gene matches: 6. CDR1 LGHDT and CDR2 YNNKEL come from the germline V gene (reference sequence). CDR3: CASSPQGARSYNEQFF. CDR3 in DNA: TGTGCCAGCAGCCCCCAGGGGGCAAGGTCCTACAATGAGCAGTTCTTC.

This clonotype was recorded only once. The CDR3 coding sequence is TGTGCCAGCAGCCGGGACACCGGGGAAGCTTTCTTT. Its translation: CASSRDTGEAFF. This chain uses TRBV7-9 with TRBJ1-1, with D perhaps matching TRBD1 (6 bases). The germline V and J ends were trimmed by 5 bases and 8 bases, with 12 bases remaining between them. The CDR3 is 12 amino acids. Looked up from germline, CDR1 is SEHNR and CDR2 is FQNEAQ (reference sequence).

The V call is TRBV5-1, the J call TRBJ2-5; D possibly corresponds to TRBD2 (6 bases). The CDR3 runs 16 residues. Trimming pared 4 bases from V and 0 bases from J, leaving 16 bases between. The germline V gene encodes CDR1 SGHRS and CDR2 YFSETQ. The CDR3 DNA reads TGCGCCAGCAGCCCAGGTCGGGGGTTGGACCAAGAGACCCAGTACTTC. It codes for CASSPGRGLDQETQYF.

V gene TRBV20-1 combines with J gene TRBJ2-2; TRBD2 matches 9 bases. Germline-derived CDR1 and CDR2 are DFQATT and SNEGSKA (reference sequence). The length of the CDR3 is 15 residues. V dropped 6 bases and J dropped 8; count of bases not matched to a gene: 13. CDR3 nucleotides: TGCAGTGCCACTGGGACTAGCCCTCGTAGGGGGGAGCTGTTTTTT. Translation gives CSATGTSPRRGELFF.

The table lists this clonotype with many counts. V and J are TRBV12-3 or TRBV12-4 and TRBJ2-5; TRBD1 agrees at 9 bases. V trimming: 7 bases; J trimming: 7 bases; junction bases outside the gene matches: 4. This CDR3 comprises 12 residues. CDR3 bases: TGTGCCAGCATGGGACAGGGAGTGACCCAGTACTTC. Its protein product is CASMGQGVTQYF.

This clonotype was counted between two and nine times. The chain couples TRBV3-1 to TRBJ2-1; 12 bases map to TRBD2. The J segment lost 4 bases and the V segment lost 1 base, leaving 8 bases of the junction unmatched. Per the germline V gene, CDR1 is LGHDT and CDR2 is YNNKEL (reference sequence). The CDR3 loop spans 18 amino acids. CDR3 loop: CASSQVGSTSGRYNEQFF. CDR3 DNA: TGTGCCAGCAGCCAAGTTGGGTCCACTAGCGGGAGGTACAATGAGCAGTTCTTC.

The V and J genes are TRBV28 and TRBJ2-1; a possible D gene is TRBD1 (6 bases). The germline V gene encodes CDR1 MDHEN and CDR2 SYDVKM. This CDR3 region has 15 residues. Trimming removed 7 bases from V and 4 bases from J, with 17 bases in between. The CDR3 nucleotides are TGTGCCAGCATCCTGGGGGCAGACCGATACAATGAGCAGTTCTTC. Its protein is CASILGADRYNEQFF. The full variable domain, in which reference TRBV28 and TRBJ2-1 provide the parts outside the CDR3, is DVKVTQSSRYLVKRTGEKVFLECVQDMDHENMFWYRQDPGLGLRLIYFSYDVKMKEKGDIPEGYSVSREKKERFSLILESASTNQTSMYLCASILGADRYNEQFFGPGTRLTVL.

The J gene is TRBJ2-7, the V gene TRBV20-1, with 7 bases matching TRBD2. Losses at the gene ends were 0 bases for V and 0 bases for J; bases not matched to a gene: 17. Per the germline V gene, CDR1 is DFQATT and CDR2 is SNEGSKA (reference sequence). The CDR3 totals 19 residues. The DNA for the CDR3 is TGCAGTGCTAGAGATCGTCCGTCTGCGGCGGGGGTGACCTCCTACGAGCAGTACTTC. Its protein is CSARDRPSAAGVTSYEQYF.

This clonotype was counted many times. The V gene is TRBV6-5, the J gene TRBJ1-2, with 9 bases identical to TRBD1. Per germline, CDR1 MNHEY and CDR2 SVGAGI. This CDR3 spans 13 amino acids. V lost 4 bases to trimming and J lost 6 bases; unmatched junction nucleotides: 3. The CDR3 DNA reads TGTGCCAGCAGTTCCGGGACAGGGCATGGCTACACCTTC. Protein: CASSSGTGHGYTF.